What follows describes a single T cell receptor beta chain. These data originate in a study of blood T cell repertoires in COVID-19. Study at large: Acute and convalescent COVID-19 specimens originated in the United States, Italy and Spain. Sources were T cells, B-cell-depleted T cells, or PBMCs; the material itself was cDNA or gDNA.

V lost 4 bases, J lost 2 bases, and 12 bases lay in between. The germline V gene encodes CDR1 KGHDR and CDR2 SFDVKD. The CDR3 spans 15 residues. In the authors' methods: Estimated nucleated cell counts came from reference gene primer amplification. The method was immunoSEQ multiplex PCR; TCRdb's version includes in-frame clones alone and lacks a portion of them. V and J calls and clone size come straight from that table; D and trimming were deduced from the DNA. Here the sample spans roughly 40,000 clones, 90% being singletons. The gene calls are TRBV24-1 and TRBJ2-3; weak D call: TRBD2 (5 bases). The sequence was obtained from a human donor in a cohort sampled during active COVID-19. The sequenced material came from peripheral blood. The CDR3 is CATSDPGLPTDTQYF. The CDR3 DNA follows: TGTGCCACCAGTGACCCTGGACTGCCCACAGATACGCAGTATTTT.